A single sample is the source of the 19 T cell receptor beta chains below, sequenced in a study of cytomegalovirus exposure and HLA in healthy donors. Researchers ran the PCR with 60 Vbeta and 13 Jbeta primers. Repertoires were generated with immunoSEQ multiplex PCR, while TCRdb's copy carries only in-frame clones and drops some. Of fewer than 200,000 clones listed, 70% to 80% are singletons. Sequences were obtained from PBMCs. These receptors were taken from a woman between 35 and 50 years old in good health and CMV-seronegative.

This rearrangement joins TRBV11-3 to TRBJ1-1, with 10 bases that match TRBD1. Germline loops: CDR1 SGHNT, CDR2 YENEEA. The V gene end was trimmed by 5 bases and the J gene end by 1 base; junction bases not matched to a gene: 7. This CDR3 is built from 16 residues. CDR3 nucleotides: TGTGCCAGCAGCCCTAGGACAGGGGGGCGGAACACTGAAGCTTTCTTT. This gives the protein CASSPRTGGRNTEAFF.

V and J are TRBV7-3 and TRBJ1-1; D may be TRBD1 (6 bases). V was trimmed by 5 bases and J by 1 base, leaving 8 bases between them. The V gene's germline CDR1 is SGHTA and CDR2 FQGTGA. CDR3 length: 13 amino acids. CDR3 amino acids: CASSPQGNTEAFF. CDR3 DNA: TGTGCCAGCAGCCCACAGGGGAACACTGAAGCTTTCTTT. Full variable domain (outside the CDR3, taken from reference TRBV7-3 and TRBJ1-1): GAGVSQTPSNKVTEKGKYVELRCDPISGHTALYWYRQSLGQGPEFLIYFQGTGAADDSGLPNDRFFAVRPEGSVSTLKIQRTERGDSAVYLCASSPQGNTEAFFGQGTRLTVV.

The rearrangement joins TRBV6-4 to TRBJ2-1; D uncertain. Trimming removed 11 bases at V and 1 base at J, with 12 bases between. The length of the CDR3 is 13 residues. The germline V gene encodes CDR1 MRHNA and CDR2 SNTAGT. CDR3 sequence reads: CARPTGSYNEQFF. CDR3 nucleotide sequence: TGTGCCCGACCCACCGGGTCCTACAATGAGCAGTTCTTC.

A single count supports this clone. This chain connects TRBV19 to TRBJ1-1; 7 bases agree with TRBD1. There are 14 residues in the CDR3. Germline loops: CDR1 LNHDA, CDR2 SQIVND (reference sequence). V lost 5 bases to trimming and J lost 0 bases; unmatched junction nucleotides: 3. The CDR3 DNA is TGTGCCAGTAGTGGACAGGTCATGAACACTGAAGCTTTCTTT. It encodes CASSGQVMNTEAFF.

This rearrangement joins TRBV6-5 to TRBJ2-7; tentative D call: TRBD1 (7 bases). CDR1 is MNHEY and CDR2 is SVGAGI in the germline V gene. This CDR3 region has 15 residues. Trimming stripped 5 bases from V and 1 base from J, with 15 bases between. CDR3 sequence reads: CASSLQGTLSYEQYF. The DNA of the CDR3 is TGTGCCAGCAGTCTACAGGGGACTTTATCCTACGAGCAGTACTTC.

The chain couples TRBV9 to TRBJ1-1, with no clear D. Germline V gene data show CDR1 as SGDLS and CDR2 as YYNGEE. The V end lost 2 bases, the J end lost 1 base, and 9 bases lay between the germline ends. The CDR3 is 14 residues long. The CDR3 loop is CASSVHGENTEAFF. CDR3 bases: TGTGCCAGCAGCGTTCACGGGGAGAACACTGAAGCTTTCTTT.

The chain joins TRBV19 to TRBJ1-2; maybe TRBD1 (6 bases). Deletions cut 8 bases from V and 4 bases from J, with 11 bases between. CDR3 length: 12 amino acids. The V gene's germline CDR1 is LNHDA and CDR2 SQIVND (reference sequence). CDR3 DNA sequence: TGTGCCAGTCGGGGGGGGGCCTATGGCTACACCTTC. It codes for CASRGGAYGYTF.

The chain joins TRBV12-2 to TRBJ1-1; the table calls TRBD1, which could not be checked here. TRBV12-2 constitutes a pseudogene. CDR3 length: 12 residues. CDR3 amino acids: CASRLGRDEAFF. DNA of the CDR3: TGTGCAAGTCGCTTGGGCAGGGATGAGGCTTTCTTT.

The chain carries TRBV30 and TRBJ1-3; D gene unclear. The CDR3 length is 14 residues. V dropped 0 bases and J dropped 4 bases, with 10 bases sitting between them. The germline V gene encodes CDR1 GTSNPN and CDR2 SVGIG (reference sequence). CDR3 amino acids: CAWSVRGTGNTIYF. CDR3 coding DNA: TGTGCCTGGAGTGTACGAGGAACCGGAAACACCATATATTTT.

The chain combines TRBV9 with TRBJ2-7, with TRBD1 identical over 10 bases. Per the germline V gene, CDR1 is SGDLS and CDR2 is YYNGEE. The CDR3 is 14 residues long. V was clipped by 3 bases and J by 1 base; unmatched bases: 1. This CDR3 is CASSGQGASYEQYF. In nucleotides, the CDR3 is TGTGCCAGCAGCGGACAGGGGGCGTCCTACGAGCAGTACTTC.

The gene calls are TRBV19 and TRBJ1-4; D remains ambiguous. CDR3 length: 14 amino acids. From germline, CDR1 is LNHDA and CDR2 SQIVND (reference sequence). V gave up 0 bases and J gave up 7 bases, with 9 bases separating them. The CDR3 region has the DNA TGTGCCAGTAGTATAGATGACAAACCTGAAAAACTGTTTTTT. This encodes CASSIDDKPEKLFF.

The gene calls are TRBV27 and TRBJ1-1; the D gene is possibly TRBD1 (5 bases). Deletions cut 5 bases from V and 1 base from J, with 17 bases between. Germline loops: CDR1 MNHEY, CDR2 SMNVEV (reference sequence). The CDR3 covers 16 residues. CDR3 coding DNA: TGTGCCAGCAGTACCGTCTGGCAGGGAGGGAACACTGAAGCTTTCTTT. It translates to CASSTVWQGGNTEAFF.

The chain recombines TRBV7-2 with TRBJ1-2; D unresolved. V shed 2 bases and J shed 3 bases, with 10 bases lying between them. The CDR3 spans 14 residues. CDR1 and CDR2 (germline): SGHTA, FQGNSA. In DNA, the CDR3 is TGTGCCAGCAGCTTACGCGCAGGCGACTATGGCTACACCTTC. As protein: CASSLRAGDYGYTF.

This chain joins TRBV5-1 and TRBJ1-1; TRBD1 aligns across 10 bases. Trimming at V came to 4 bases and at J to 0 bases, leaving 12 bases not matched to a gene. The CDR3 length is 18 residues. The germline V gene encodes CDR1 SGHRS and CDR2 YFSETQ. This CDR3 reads CASSPEGTGVSMNTEAFF. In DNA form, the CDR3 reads TGCGCCAGCAGCCCCGAGGGGACAGGGGTCTCCATGAACACTGAAGCTTTCTTT.

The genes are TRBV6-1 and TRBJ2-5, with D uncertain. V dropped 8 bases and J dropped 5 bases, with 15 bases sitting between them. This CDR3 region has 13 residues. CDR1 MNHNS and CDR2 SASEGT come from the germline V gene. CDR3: CASLRPLDETQYF. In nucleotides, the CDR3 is TGTGCCAGCCTACGGCCCCTAGACGAGACCCAGTACTTC.

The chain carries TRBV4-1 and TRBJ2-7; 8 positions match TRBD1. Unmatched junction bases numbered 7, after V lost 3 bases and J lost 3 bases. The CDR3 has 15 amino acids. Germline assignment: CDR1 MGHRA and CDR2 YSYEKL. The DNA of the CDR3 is TGCGCCAGCAGCCAGCCGGGACAGGCGCACTACGAGCAGTACTTC. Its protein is CASSQPGQAHYEQYF.

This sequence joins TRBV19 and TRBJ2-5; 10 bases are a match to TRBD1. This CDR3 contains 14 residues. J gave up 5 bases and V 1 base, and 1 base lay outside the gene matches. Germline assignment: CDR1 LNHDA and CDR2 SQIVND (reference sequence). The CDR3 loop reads CASSIGDRGETQYF. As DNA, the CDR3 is TGTGCCAGTAGTATAGGGGACAGGGGTGAGACCCAGTACTTC.

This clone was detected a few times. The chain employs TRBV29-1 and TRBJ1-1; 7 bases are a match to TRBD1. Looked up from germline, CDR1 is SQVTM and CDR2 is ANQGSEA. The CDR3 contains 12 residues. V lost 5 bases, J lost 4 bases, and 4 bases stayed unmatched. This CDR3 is CSVSTGITEAFF. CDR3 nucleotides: TGCAGCGTTTCGACAGGGATCACTGAAGCTTTCTTT.

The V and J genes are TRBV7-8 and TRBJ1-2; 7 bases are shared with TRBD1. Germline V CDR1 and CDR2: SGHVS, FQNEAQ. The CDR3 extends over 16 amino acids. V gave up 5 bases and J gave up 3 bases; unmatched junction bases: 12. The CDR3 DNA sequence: TGTGCCAGCAGCCCTACGTACAGGACAGGACACTATGGCTACACCTTC. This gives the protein CASSPTYRTGHYGYTF.